The sequence of this T cell receptor (beta chain) was determined in a study of blood T cell repertoires in COVID-19. About the study: Researchers got acute and convalescent COVID-19 samples from the United States, Italy and Spain.

This table comes from immunoSEQ multiplex PCR, and its TCRdb copy is limited to in-frame clones, with some not included. Of roughly 200,000 clones listed, about nine tenths are singletons. Germline CDR1 and CDR2: MNHEY and SVGEGT. The CDR3 spans 14 residues. V lost 6 bases and J 8 bases, leaving 16 bases between the germline ends. This TCR was sampled from a man aged 18 to 30 with active or convalescent COVID-19. What was sequenced was peripheral blood. This chain connects TRBV6-2 or TRBV6-3 to TRBJ1-4, with D hard to call. The CDR3 loop reads CASSDPSGGEKLFF. The CDR3 DNA reads TGTGCCAGCAGCGACCCCTCGGGAGGGGAAAAACTGTTTTTT.